Listed here is a single TCR beta chain. Antigen specificity is unknown. CDR1 SGHNT and CDR2 YENEEA come from the germline V gene. The CDR3 is made up of 16 amino acids. The source of the sample is a study of CXCR3-negative and CXCR3-positive naive CD8 T cells. Study summary: For each library, about 1.5 +/- 0.3 million TRB reads were obtained, about 135 million in total.

UMI-labeled 5' RACE yielded the TRB cDNA libraries. TCRdb derives one entry per CDR3 protein from the 5' RACE reads, leaving out DNA. The sample has roughly 130,000 distinct CDR3 sequences, and its top ten clones hold 0.5% to 0.6%. Regarding the study as a whole: CXCR3-positive naive cells carried more hydrophobic TRB CDR3s than CXCR3-negative ones.

Naive CD8+ T cells displayed a CD45RO-CCR7+CD27+CD95- phenotype. V and J are TRBV11-3 and TRBJ2-2. The receptor comes from a human donor in good health. Some clones in this sample may be carry-over from other donors' samples. Source material: naive CXCR3+ CD8+ T cells from blood. Subset of the sample: CD45RO-CCR7+CD27+CD95- naive CD8+ T cells expressing CXCR3 (TNR3+). The CDR3 here is CASSLIDGGNTGELFF.